These T cell receptor beta chains were read from a single sample in a study of T cell responses to AZD1222 COVID-19 vaccine. TCRdb's table, derived via immunoSEQ multiplex PCR, lists solely in-frame clones and lacks some. The sample has roughly 180,000 clones, roughly 94% seen once. The specimen comprised peripheral blood, sampled 28 days after the second AZD1222 dose. These receptors were obtained from an adult who received the AZD1222 COVID-19 vaccine. The CDR3 runs from the conserved cysteine through the conserved F or W. Fields, in order: CDR3 length, D gene, V gene, J gene, clone size, CDR3 protein, CDR3 DNA. The D gene is left open where the match is weak. The size entry is marked missing in some rows and otherwise reads once, few, many or a size class.

>13|NA|TRBV28|TRBJ1-2|NA
CASTPGVGYGYTF
TGTGCCAGCACCCCTGGGGTTGGCTATGGCTACACCTTC
>18|TRBD1|TRBV18|TRBJ1-5|NA
CASSQSRPGQTDNQPQHF
TGTGCCAGCTCACAAAGTAGGCCGGGACAGACTGACAATCAGCCCCAGCATTTT
>12|NA|TRBV5-4|TRBJ1-2|few
CASSFRENGYTF
TGTGCCAGCAGCTTTCGGGAAAATGGCTACACCTTC
>15|TRBD1|TRBV6-5|TRBJ2-3|NA
CASSSGGLSTDTQYF
TGTGCCAGCAGTTCAGGGGGCCTTAGCACAGATACGCAGTATTTT
>15|NA|TRBV7-9|TRBJ2-1|NA
CASSLIEESYNEQFF
TGTGCCAGCAGCTTAATCGAAGAATCCTACAATGAGCAGTTCTTC
>13|NA|TRBV12-3/TRBV12-4|TRBJ1-5|NA
CASSFVDNQPQHF
TGTGCCAGCAGTTTTGTCGACAATCAGCCCCAGCATTTT
>17|TRBD2|TRBV5-1|TRBJ2-6|NA
CASSLTSGRYGANVLTF
TGCGCCAGCAGCTTGACTAGCGGGAGGTATGGGGCCAACGTCCTGACTTTC
>17|TRBD1|TRBV7-3|TRBJ1-1|NA
CASSLNPTGGGGTEAFF
TGTGCCAGCAGCTTAAATCCGACAGGGGGAGGAGGCACTGAAGCTTTCTTT
>14|NA|TRBV4-3|TRBJ1-1|NA
CASSQGTAGTEAFF
TGCGCCAGCAGCCAGGGGACGGCAGGCACTGAAGCTTTCTTT
>13|NA|TRBV10-1|TRBJ2-2|NA
CASSPTETGELFF
TGCGCCAGCAGCCCAACAGAAACCGGGGAGCTGTTTTTT
>14|NA|TRBV2|TRBJ1-5|NA
CASSSSPLNQPQHF
TGTGCCAGCAGCTCCTCCCCTCTGAATCAGCCCCAGCATTTT
>16|TRBD2|TRBV6-4|TRBJ2-1|NA
CASSDVGLAGRHEQFF
TGTGCCAGCAGTGACGTGGGTCTAGCGGGGCGGCATGAGCAGTTCTTC
>15|TRBD2|TRBV6-5|TRBJ2-7|NA
CASTPLAGSSYEQYF
TGTGCCAGCACCCCACTAGCGGGGAGCTCCTACGAGCAGTACTTC
>14|NA|TRBV5-6|TRBJ1-1|NA
CASSLNSGSIEAFF
TGTGCCAGCAGCTTGAATTCAGGGTCTATTGAAGCTTTCTTT
>16|TRBD1|TRBV4-3|TRBJ2-2|NA
CASSQLPGQGAGELFF
TGCGCCAGCAGCCAATTACCGGGACAGGGGGCCGGGGAGCTGTTTTTT
>13|NA|TRBV2|TRBJ1-1|NA
CATKEQGFTEAFF
TGTGCCACGAAAGAACAGGGTTTCACTGAAGCTTTCTTT
>15|TRBD1|TRBV18|TRBJ1-1|NA
CASSPWTGKNTEAFF
TGTGCCAGCTCACCCTGGACAGGGAAAAACACTGAAGCTTTCTTT
>13|NA|TRBV7-9|TRBJ2-3|NA
CASSLTVGDTQYF
TGTGCCAGCAGCTTGACTGTGGGGGATACGCAGTATTTT
>14|TRBD1|TRBV4-3|TRBJ1-2|NA
CASSPGQGNYGYTF
TGCGCCAGCAGCCCGGGACAGGGAAACTATGGCTACACCTTC
>16|TRBD2|TRBV27|TRBJ2-3|NA
CASRKLAGGVTDTQYF
TGTGCCAGCAGGAAACTAGCGGGAGGGGTCACAGATACGCAGTATTTT
>14|TRBD1|TRBV7-6|TRBJ1-2|NA
CASSSGQGHYGYTF
TGTGCCAGCAGCTCCGGACAGGGGCACTATGGCTACACCTTC
>13|NA|TRBV19|TRBJ2-5|NA
CASSPDSGETQYF
TGTGCCAGTAGTCCCGACAGTGGAGAGACCCAGTACTTC
>12|TRBD1|TRBV6-5|TRBJ2-7|NA
CASSHRGYEQYF
TGTGCCAGCAGTCACAGGGGATACGAGCAGTACTTC
>16|NA|TRBV6-5|TRBJ2-1|NA
CASSYKRGAGSHEQFF
TGTGCCAGCAGTTACAAACGGGGTGCAGGGTCCCATGAGCAGTTCTTC
>16|NA|TRBV6-1|TRBJ2-3|NA
CASSENPELSTDTQYF
TGTGCCAGCAGTGAAAACCCAGAACTTAGCACAGATACGCAGTATTTT
>9|NA|TRBV7-9|TRBJ1-2|NA
CAIDDGYTF
TGTGCCATCGACGACGGCTACACCTTC
>13|NA|TRBV11-3|TRBJ2-7|NA
CASSALLGNEQYF
TGTGCCAGCAGCGCCCTGCTGGGAAACGAGCAGTACTTC
>17|TRBD1|TRBV27|TRBJ1-5|NA
CASSRADRTGRDQPQHF
TGTGCCAGCAGTCGGGCAGACCGGACAGGGAGGGATCAGCCCCAGCATTTT
>15|TRBD1|TRBV19|TRBJ2-1|NA
CASSNRDRVTDEQFF
TGTGCCAGTAGTAACCGGGACAGGGTGACCGATGAGCAGTTCTTC
>17|NA|TRBV9|TRBJ1-5|NA
CASSDPLDGDSNQPQHF
TGTGCCAGCAGCGACCCCCTCGACGGAGATAGCAATCAGCCCCAGCATTTT
>15|TRBD2|TRBV9|TRBJ2-3|NA
CASSVGSGEADTQYF
TGTGCCAGCAGCGTAGGTAGCGGGGAGGCCGATACGCAGTATTTT
>12|TRBD1|TRBV28|TRBJ1-2|NA
CATDRSLKGYTF
TGTGCCACGGACAGGAGCCTAAAAGGCTACACCTTC
>11|NA|TRBV12-3/TRBV12-4|TRBJ1-2|NA
CASSQNYGYTF
TGTGCCAGCAGCCAAAACTATGGCTACACCTTC
>15|NA|TRBV30|TRBJ1-5|NA
CAWSDSPGAGQPQHF
TGTGCCTGGAGTGATTCACCAGGGGCGGGCCAGCCCCAGCATTTT
>17|NA|TRBV10-3|TRBJ1-1|NA
CAISDPTGYELNTEAFF
TGTGCCATCAGTGACCCGACAGGCTACGAGCTGAACACTGAAGCTTTCTTT
>14|NA|TRBV27|TRBJ2-3|NA
CASSLWGSTDTQYF
TGTGCCAGCAGTTTATGGGGTAGCACAGATACGCAGTATTTT
>14|NA|TRBV19|TRBJ1-1|NA
CASTSDWVVSEAFF
TGTGCCAGTACCTCGGACTGGGTTGTCTCTGAAGCTTTCTTT
>13|NA|TRBV12-3/TRBV12-4|TRBJ1-1|once
CASSLGRNTEAFF
TGTGCCAGCAGTTTAGGCAGGAACACTGAAGCTTTCTTT